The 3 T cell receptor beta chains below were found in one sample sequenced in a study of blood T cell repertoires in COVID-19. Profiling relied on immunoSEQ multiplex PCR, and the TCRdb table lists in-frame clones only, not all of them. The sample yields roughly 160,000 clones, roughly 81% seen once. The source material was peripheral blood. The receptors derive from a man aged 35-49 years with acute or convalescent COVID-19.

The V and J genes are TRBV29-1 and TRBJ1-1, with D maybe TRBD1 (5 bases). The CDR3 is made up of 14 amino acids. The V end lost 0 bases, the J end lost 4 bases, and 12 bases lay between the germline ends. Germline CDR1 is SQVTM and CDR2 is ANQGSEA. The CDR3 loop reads CSVEDPGVTTEAFF. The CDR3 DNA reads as TGCAGCGTTGAAGATCCGGGGGTGACCACTGAAGCTTTCTTT. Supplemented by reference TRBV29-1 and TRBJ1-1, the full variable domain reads SAVISQKPSRDICQRGTSLTIQCQVDSQVTMMFWYRQQPGQSLTLIATANQGSEATYESGFVIDKFPISRPNLTFSTLTVSNMSPEDSSIYLCSVEDPGVTTEAFFGQGTRLTVV.

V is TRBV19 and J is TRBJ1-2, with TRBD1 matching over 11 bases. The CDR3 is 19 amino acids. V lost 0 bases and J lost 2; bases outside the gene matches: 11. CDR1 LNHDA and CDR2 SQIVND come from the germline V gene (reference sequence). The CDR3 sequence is CASSIDLLDRGPVNYGYTF. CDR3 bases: TGTGCCAGTAGTATAGATCTATTGGACAGGGGGCCGGTGAACTATGGCTACACCTTC.

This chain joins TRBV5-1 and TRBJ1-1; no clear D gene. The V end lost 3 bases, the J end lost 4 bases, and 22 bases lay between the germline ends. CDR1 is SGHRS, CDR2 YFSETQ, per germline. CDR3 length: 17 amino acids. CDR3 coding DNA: TGCGCCAGCAGCTCTTTGCGGGGTGAAGGTGCCGTCACTGAAGCTTTCTTT. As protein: CASSSLRGEGAVTEAFF. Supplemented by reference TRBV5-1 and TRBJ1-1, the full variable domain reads KAGVTQTPRYLIKTRGQQVTLSCSPISGHRSVSWYQQTPGQGLQFLFEYFSETQRNKGNFPGRFSGRQFSNSRSEMNVSTLELGDSALYLCASSSLRGEGAVTEAFFGQGTRLTVV.